This T cell receptor (beta chain) was sequenced during a study of cytomegalovirus exposure and HLA in healthy donors. Study results and caveats: A reported reduction in N-insertions relative to the approximately 670-donor mean was seen in an Asian-associated ancestry cluster in a later analysis.

As for this clone: Its antigen remains unknown.

This CDR3 is 15 amino acids long. Germline CDR1 is SNHLY and CDR2 is FYNNEI. V gave up 7 bases and J gave up 0 bases, with 13 bases separating them. Both 60 Vbeta primers and 13 Jbeta primers went into the PCR. Per the authors' pipeline: Unique TCR beta chains numbered around 80 million in a later analysis, with some 9.9 million shared. Clones were read by immunoSEQ multiplex PCR, and TCRdb kept only the in-frame ones, dropping some. D and trimming come from the DNA, and the V and J calls and clone size come from that table. The data contain some 110,000 clones, around 74% of them singletons. The TCR originated in a woman between 18 and 29 years old in good health and CMV-seronegative. This sequence joins TRBV2 and TRBJ1-3; D gene ambiguous. Source material: PBMCs. The CDR3 reads CASTGSLRSGNTIYF. CDR3 in DNA: TGTGCCAGCACCGGGTCCTTACGCTCTGGAAACACCATATATTTT.